Listed here are 17 T cell receptor beta chains from one sample, sequenced in a study of long-term antiretroviral therapy in people with HIV. At the survey level, the v3.0 immunoSEQ assay was run. TCRdb keeps only in-frame clones here, not all; method: immunoSEQ multiplex PCR. The data contain some 40,000 clones, less than 90% of them singletons. This specimen consisted of unsorted PBMCs, obtained 1 year after starting antiretroviral therapy. Receptors originate from a young man with HIV.

The chain is built from TRBV7-2 and TRBJ2-7; D gene uncertain. Germline lookup yields CDR1 SGHTA and CDR2 FQGNSA. There are 14 residues in the CDR3. Trimming cost V 1 base and J 0 bases, with 7 bases left between them. CDR3: CASSLGVDSYEQYF. The CDR3 DNA is TGTGCCAGCAGCTTAGGGGTAGACTCCTACGAGCAGTACTTC.

The rearrangement joins TRBV2 to TRBJ1-2; D remains ambiguous. CDR3 size: 15 residues. Per germline, CDR1 SNHLY and CDR2 FYNNEI. The germline V and J ends were trimmed by 4 bases and 7 bases, with 19 bases remaining between them. CDR3 sequence: CASSGALLEGSGYTF. The CDR3 DNA is TGTGCCAGCAGTGGGGCCCTATTGGAGGGTTCTGGCTACACCTTC.

The chain combines TRBV19 with TRBJ1-5; D remains ambiguous. The CDR3 length is 16 residues. In germline, CDR1 is LNHDA, CDR2 SQIVND (reference sequence). V lost 0 bases, J lost 3 bases, and 12 bases lay in between. CDR3 nucleotides: TGTGCCAGTAGTATAGACCCCAGGCCTTTCAATCAGCCCCAGCATTTT. Translation: CASSIDPRPFNQPQHF.

The J gene is TRBJ2-1, the V gene TRBV5-6; 10 bases line up with TRBD1. Germline V lookup: CDR1 SGHDT, CDR2 YYEEEE. With 3 bases clipped from V and 10 bases from J, the junction kept 10 bases outside the gene matches. The length of the CDR3 is 15 residues. The CDR3 sequence is CASSYGTGARKEQFF. As DNA, the CDR3 is TGTGCCAGCAGCTATGGGACAGGGGCCAGGAAGGAGCAGTTCTTC.

J is TRBJ1-2 and V is TRBV27; TRBD1 aligns across 9 bases. The CDR3 runs to 18 residues. Trimming took 4 bases from V and 1 from J; bases not matched to a gene: 13. CDR1 is MNHEY, CDR2 SMNVEV, per germline (reference sequence). DNA of the CDR3: TGTGCCAGCAGTTCCCATAAGACAGGGGGGCCTAATAACTATGGCTACACCTTC. Amino acids: CASSSHKTGGPNNYGYTF.

V is TRBV6-1 and J is TRBJ1-1; D is ambiguous. This CDR3 is 14 amino acids long. Trimming stripped 1 base from V and 5 bases from J, with 11 bases between. Germline assignment: CDR1 MNHNS and CDR2 SASEGT. CDR3 amino acids: CASSEGAERTEAFF. The CDR3 DNA reads TGTGCCAGCAGTGAAGGGGCAGAAAGGACTGAAGCTTTCTTT.

This clone was seen once. This chain uses TRBV7-9 with TRBJ2-3; 10 bases agree with TRBD1. The J segment lost 4 bases and the V segment lost 1 base, leaving 5 bases of the junction unmatched. There are 16 residues in the CDR3. Germline V lookup: CDR1 SEHNR, CDR2 FQNEAQ (reference sequence). The CDR3 region has the DNA TGTGCCAGCAGCTTAGGGGACAGGGGACGCCCAGATACGCAGTATTTT. Translated, it gives CASSLGDRGRPDTQYF.

CDR3 protein: CASTTSTSGNTIYF. DNA for the CDR3: TGTGCCAGCACCACCTCGACATCTGGAAACACCATATATTTT. This chain links TRBV28 with TRBJ1-3; D ambiguous. Germline CDR1 reads MDHEN; CDR2 reads SYDVKM. Deletions cut 7 bases from V and 1 base from J, with 11 bases between. The CDR3 covers 14 residues.

For the CDR3, the DNA is TGTGCCAGCAGTTTGGGGGCTAATGAAAAACTGTTTTTT. Protein: CASSLGANEKLFF. The chain combines TRBV27 with TRBJ1-4; a possible D gene is TRBD1 (5 bases). V shed 3 bases and J shed 3 bases, with 5 bases lying between them. Germline values: CDR1 MNHEY, CDR2 SMNVEV (reference sequence). The CDR3 consists of 13 residues.

V is TRBV7-2 and J is TRBJ1-5; no clear D. V was pared by 8 bases and J by 2 bases, with 13 bases between. This CDR3 is built from 14 residues. The germline V gene encodes CDR1 SGHTA and CDR2 FQGNSA. DNA of the CDR3: TGTGCCAGCTCCTTAATGGTGGGCAATCAGCCCCAGCATTTT. The encoded protein is CASSLMVGNQPQHF.

CDR3 sequence (DNA): TGTGCCAGCAGTTCAACAAACAGGGGGGCCGGGGAGCTGTTTTTT. This sequence encodes CASSSTNRGAGELFF. This chain uses TRBV27 with TRBJ2-2; 8 nucleotides match TRBD1. CDR3 length: 15 amino acids. Trimming took 4 bases from V and 6 from J; bases not matched to a gene: 7. Germline CDR1 is MNHEY and CDR2 is SMNVEV (reference sequence).

The chain employs TRBV7-6 and TRBJ2-1; 8 positions match TRBD2. This CDR3 has 18 amino acids. CDR1 is SGHVS, CDR2 FNYEAQ, per germline. V shed 5 bases, J shed 4 bases, and the junction held 16 bases outside the gene matches. The CDR3 DNA is TGTGCCAGCAGCCCTTCTCTAGCGGGCCGTGGTCAATACAATGAGCAGTTCTTC. Residues: CASSPSLAGRGQYNEQFF.

The chain couples TRBV5-4 to TRBJ2-3, with D tentatively TRBD2 (6 bases). With 4 bases removed from V and 4 bases from J, the gap between germline ends came to 16 bases. Germline V gene sequence: CDR1 SGHNT, CDR2 YYREEE (reference sequence). There are 15 residues in the CDR3. Here the CDR3 DNA reads TGTGCCAGCAGCGCGTGGGGTAGCGGCGCAGATACGCAGTATTTT. Its translation is CASSAWGSGADTQYF.

The chain combines TRBV28 with TRBJ2-5; D uncertain. The CDR3 sequence is 11 residues long. The germline V and J ends were trimmed by 7 bases and 5 bases, with 8 bases remaining between them. CDR1 is MDHEN, CDR2 SYDVKM, per germline. The CDR3 DNA sequence: TGTGCCAGCACCATCGGGGAGACCCAGTACTTC. Translated: CASTIGETQYF.

This chain connects TRBV5-4 to TRBJ1-1, with D perhaps TRBD1 (5 bases). The germline V gene has CDR1 SGHNT and CDR2 YYREEE (reference sequence). V was clipped by 4 bases and J by 2 bases, with 9 bases between them. This CDR3 has 13 residues. CDR3: CASSQGINTEAFF. The CDR3 DNA reads TGTGCCAGCAGCCAGGGAATTAACACTGAAGCTTTCTTT.

The chain couples TRBV2 to TRBJ2-1; D uncertain. From germline, CDR1 is SNHLY and CDR2 FYNNEI. Trimming stripped 5 bases from V and 8 bases from J, with 4 bases between. The CDR3 length is 10 residues. This CDR3 is CASSYYEQFF. The CDR3 bases are TGTGCCAGCAGTTACTATGAGCAGTTCTTC.

The chain is built from TRBV5-1 and TRBJ2-1; tentative D call: TRBD2 (5 bases). Germline CDR1 is SGHRS and CDR2 is YFSETQ. V dropped 4 bases and J dropped 8 bases, with 22 bases sitting between them. The CDR3 consists of 16 residues. Here the CDR3 reads CASSPVPRADYDEQFF. The CDR3, as DNA: TGCGCCAGCAGCCCCGTCCCGCGAGCAGACTATGATGAGCAGTTCTTC.